This T cell receptor beta chain was found in a study of CD8+ T cells in alopecia areata. The CDR3 runs 14 residues. Germline V CDR1 and CDR2: MGHDK, SYGVNS. V was cut by 4 bases and J by 2 bases, with 12 bases left in between. Isolated RNA was reverse transcribed into cDNA used as the sequencing template. This table comes from immunoSEQ multiplex PCR, and its TCRdb copy is limited to in-frame clones, with some not included. There are 110,000 to 150,000 clones in the sample; around 50% occur only once, and 15% lies in the top ten. Details on this clone: Antigen unknown.

Treatment described: oral pan-JAK inhibitor, 5-10 mg twice daily. Study results and caveats: Persistence during tofacitinib was seen for many expanded lesional clones in scalp and blood. Just one nonresponder means the tie between baseline CD8+ expansion and response stays uncertain. Scalp lesions, especially in alopecia totalis/universalis, had higher clonality than normal scalp.

The clonotype was recovered from a human donor with alopecia areata. The chain recombines TRBV25-1 with TRBJ2-7; no clear D gene. This specimen was CD8+ T cells sorted from blood, taken at week 4, from a patient treated with tofacitinib. The DNA for the CDR3 is TGTGCCAGCAGTGTGGGTGAGGCTACCTACGAGCAGTACTTC. Translation: CASSVGEATYEQYF.